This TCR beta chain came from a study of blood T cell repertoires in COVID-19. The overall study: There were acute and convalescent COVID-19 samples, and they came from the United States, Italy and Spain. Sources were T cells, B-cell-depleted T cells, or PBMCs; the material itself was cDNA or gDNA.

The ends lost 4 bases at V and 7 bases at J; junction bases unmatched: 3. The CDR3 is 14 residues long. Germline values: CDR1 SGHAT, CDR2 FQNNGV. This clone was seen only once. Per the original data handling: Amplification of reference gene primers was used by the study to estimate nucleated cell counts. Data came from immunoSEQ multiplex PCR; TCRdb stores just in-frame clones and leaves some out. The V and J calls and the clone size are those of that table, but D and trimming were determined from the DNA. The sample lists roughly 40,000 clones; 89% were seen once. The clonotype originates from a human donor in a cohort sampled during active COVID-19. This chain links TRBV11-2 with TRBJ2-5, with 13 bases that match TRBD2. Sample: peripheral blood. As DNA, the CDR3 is TGTGCCAGCAGCTCCGGGACTAGCGGGGTGACCCAGTACTTC. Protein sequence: CASSSGTSGVTQYF.